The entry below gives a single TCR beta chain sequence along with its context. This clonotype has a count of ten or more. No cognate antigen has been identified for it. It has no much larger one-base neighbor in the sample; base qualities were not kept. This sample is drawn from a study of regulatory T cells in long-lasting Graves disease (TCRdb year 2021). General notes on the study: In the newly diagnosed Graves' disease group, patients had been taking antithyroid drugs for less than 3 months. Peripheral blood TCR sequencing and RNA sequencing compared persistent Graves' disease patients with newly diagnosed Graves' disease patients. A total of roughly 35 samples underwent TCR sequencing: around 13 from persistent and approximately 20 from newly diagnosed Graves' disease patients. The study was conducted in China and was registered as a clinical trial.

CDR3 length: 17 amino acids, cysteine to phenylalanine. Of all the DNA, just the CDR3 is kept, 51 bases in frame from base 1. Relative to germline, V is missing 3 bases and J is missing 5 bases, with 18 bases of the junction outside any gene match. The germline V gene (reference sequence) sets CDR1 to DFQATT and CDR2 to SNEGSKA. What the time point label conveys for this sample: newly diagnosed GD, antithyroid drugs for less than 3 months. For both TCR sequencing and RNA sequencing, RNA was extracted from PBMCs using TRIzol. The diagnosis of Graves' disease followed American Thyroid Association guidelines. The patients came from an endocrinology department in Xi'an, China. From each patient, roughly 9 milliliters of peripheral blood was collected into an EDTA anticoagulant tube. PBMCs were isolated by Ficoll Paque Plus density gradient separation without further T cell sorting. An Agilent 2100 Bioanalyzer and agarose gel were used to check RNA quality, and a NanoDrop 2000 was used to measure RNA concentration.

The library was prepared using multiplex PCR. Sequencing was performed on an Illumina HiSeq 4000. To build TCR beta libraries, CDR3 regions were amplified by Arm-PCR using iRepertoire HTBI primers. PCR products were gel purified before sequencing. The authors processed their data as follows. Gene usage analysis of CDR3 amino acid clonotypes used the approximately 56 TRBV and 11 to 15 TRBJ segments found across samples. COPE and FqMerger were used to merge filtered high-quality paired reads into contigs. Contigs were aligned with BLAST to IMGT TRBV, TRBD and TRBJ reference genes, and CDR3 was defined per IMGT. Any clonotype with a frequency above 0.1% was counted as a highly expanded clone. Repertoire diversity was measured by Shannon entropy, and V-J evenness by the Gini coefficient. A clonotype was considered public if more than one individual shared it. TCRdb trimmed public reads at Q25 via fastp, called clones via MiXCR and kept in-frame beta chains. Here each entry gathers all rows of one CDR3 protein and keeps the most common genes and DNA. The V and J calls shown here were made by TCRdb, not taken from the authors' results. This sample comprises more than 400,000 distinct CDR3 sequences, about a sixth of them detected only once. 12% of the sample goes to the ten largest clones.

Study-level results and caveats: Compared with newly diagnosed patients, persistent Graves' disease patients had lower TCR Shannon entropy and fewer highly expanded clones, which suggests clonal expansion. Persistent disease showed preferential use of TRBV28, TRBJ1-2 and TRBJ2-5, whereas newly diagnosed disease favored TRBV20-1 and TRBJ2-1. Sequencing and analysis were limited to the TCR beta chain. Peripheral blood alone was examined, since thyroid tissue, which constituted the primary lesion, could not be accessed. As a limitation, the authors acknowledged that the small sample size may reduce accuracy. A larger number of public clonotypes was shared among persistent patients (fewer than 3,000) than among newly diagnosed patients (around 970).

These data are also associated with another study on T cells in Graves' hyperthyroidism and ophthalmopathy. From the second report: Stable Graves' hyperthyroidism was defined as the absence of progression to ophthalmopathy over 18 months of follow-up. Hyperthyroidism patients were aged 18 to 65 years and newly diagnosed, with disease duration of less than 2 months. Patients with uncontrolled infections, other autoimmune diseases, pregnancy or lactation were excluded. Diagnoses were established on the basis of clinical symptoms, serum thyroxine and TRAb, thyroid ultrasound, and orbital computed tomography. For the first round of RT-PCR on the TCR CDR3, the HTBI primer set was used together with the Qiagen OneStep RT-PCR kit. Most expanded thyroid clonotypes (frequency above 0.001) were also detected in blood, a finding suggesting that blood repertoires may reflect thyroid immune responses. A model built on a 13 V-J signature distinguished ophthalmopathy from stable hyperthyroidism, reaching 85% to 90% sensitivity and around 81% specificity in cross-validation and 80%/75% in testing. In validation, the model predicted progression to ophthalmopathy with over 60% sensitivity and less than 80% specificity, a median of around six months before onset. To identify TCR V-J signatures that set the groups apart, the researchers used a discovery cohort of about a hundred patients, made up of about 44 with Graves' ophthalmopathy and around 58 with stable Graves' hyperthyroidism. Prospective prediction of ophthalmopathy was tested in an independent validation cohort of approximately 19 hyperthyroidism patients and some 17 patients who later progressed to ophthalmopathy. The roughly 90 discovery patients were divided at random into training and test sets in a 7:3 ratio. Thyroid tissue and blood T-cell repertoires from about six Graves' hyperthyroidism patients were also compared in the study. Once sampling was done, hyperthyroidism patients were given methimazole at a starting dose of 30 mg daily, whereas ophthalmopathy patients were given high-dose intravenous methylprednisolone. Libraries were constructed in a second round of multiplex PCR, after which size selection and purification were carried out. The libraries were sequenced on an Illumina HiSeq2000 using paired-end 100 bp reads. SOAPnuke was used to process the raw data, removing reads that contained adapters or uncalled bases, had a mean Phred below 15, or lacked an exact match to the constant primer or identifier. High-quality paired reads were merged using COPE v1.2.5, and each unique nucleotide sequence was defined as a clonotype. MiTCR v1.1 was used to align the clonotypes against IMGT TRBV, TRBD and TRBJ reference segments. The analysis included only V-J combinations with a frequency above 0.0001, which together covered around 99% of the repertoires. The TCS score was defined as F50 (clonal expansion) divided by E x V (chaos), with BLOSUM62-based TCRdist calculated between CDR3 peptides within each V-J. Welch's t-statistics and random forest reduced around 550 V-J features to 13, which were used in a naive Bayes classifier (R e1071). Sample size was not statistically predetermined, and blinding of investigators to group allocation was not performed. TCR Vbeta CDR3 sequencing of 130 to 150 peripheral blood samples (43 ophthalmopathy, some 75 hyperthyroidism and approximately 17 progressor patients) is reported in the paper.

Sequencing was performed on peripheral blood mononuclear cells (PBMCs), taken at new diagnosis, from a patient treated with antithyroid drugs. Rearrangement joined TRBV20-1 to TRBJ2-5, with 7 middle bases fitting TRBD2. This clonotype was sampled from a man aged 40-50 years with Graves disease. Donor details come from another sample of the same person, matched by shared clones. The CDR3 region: CSARRGGGGVSAETQYF. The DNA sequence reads TGCAGTGCTAGGAGGGGCGGGGGAGGGGTTTCGGCGGAGACCCAGTACTTC.